This TCR beta chain came from a study of identical twins. From the 5' RACE reads, TCRdb called clonotypes with MiXCR, one entry per CDR3 protein. The sample lists around 530,000 distinct CDR3 sequences; about 16% were seen once. This clonotype appeared many times. The V gene's germline CDR1 is SGHRS and CDR2 YFSETQ. Trimming took 0 bases from V and 3 from J; bases not matched to a gene: 2. The CDR3 sequence is 16 residues long. Separately, the same data were catalogued under a study of yellow fever vaccine responses in identical twins.

This TCR came from a woman younger than 30 in good health. The specimen sequenced was CD4+ T cells sorted from blood. This sequence joins TRBV5-1 and TRBJ2-1; 11 bases line up with TRBD2. The CDR3 DNA is TGCGCCAGCAGCTTGGGCGGGACTAGCGGCTACAATGAGCAGTTCTTC. Its translation is CASSLGGTSGYNEQFF.